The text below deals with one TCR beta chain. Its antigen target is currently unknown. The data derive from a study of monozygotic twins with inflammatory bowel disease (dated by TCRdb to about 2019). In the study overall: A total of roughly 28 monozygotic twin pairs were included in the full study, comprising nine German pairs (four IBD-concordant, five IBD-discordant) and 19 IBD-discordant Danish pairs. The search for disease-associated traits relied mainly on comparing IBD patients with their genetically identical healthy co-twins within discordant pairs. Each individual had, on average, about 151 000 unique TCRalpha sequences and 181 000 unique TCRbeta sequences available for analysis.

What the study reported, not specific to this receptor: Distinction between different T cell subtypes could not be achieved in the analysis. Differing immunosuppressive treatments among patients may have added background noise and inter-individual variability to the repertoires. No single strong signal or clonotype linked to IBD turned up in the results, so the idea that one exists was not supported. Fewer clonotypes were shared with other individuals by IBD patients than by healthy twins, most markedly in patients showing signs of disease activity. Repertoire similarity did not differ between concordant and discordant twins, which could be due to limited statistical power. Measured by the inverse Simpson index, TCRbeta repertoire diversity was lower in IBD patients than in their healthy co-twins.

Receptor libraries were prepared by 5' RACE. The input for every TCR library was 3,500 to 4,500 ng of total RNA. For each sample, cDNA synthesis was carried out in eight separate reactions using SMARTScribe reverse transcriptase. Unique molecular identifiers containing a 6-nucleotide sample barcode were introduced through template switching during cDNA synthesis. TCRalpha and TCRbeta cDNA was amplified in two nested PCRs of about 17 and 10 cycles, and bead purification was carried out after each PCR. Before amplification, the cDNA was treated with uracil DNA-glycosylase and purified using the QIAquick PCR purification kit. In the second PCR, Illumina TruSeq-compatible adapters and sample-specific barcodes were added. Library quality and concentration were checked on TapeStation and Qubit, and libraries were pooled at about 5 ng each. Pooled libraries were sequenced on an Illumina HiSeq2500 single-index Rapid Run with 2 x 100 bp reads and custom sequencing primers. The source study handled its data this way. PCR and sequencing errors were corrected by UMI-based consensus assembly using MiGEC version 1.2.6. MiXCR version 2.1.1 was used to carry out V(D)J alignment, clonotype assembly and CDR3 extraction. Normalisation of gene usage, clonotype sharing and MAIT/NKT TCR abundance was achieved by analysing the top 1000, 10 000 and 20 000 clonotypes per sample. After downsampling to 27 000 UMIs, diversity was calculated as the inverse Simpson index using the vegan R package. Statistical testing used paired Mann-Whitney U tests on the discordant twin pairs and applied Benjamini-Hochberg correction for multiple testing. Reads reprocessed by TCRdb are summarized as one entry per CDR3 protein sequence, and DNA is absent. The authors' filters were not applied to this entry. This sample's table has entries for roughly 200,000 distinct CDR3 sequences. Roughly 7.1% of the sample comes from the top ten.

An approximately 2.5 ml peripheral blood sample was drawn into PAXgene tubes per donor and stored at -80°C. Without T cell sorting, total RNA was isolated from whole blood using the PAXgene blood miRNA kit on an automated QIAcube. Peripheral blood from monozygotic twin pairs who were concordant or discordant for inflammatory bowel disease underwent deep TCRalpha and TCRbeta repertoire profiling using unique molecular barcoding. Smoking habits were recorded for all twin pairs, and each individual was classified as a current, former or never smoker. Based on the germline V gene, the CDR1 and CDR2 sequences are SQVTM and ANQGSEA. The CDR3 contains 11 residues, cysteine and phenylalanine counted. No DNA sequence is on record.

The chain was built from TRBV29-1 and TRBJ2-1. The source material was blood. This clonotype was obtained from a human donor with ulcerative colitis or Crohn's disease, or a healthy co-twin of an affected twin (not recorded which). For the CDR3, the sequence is CSVGLSHEQFF.